The present T cell receptor beta chain was sequenced within a study of shared T cell receptors in the human thymus. The assay was immunoSEQ multiplex PCR, and TCRdb's table has in-frame clones only and misses some. The sample records hundreds of thousands of clones, approximately 88% being singletons. CDR3 size: 16 residues. The ends lost 4 bases at V and 7 bases at J; junction bases unmatched: 8. CDR1 and CDR2 (germline): SGHNT, YYREEE (reference sequence). This clone was detected only a few times. The same data also contributed to another study, on human thymus T cells.

Sample: thymocytes. The TCR sequence derives from a boy under two years old with a congenital heart defect. This sequence joins TRBV5-4 and TRBJ2-5, with 15 bases identical to TRBD2. The chain's CDR3 is CASSVGTSGRRGTQYF. CDR3 sequence (DNA): TGTGCCAGCAGCGTGGGGACTAGCGGGAGGAGGGGGACCCAGTACTTC.